These 21 T cell receptor beta chains share one sample of origin, sequenced in a study of cytomegalovirus exposure and HLA in healthy donors. Amplification used 60 Vbeta primers and 13 Jbeta primers. Clones were sequenced by immunoSEQ multiplex PCR, and TCRdb holds only the in-frame ones, with some missing. The sample contains roughly 150,000 clones, around 80% of which appear only once. The material sequenced was PBMCs. The source is a woman in her late teens or twenties in good health and CMV-seronegative.

The chain joins TRBV28 to TRBJ2-1; 7 bases line up with TRBD2. Looked up from germline, CDR1 is MDHEN and CDR2 is SYDVKM. V trimming: 1 base; J trimming: 8 bases; junction bases outside the gene matches: 8. The CDR3 extends over 15 amino acids. CDR3 sequence reads: CASSLSNRGVDEQFF. The CDR3 DNA reads TGTGCCAGCAGTTTATCAAACCGGGGGGTCGATGAGCAGTTCTTC.

V and J are TRBV5-4 and TRBJ2-2; 11 nucleotides line up with TRBD2. CDR3 size: 16 residues. Germline CDR1 and CDR2: SGHNT and YYREEE (reference sequence). V was clipped by 3 bases and J by 8 bases; unmatched bases: 9. The CDR3 region is CASSWLAGGTPGELFF. The DNA for the CDR3 is TGTGCCAGCAGCTGGCTAGCGGGGGGAACCCCTGGGGAGCTGTTTTTT.

The chain combines TRBV6-5 with TRBJ2-4; D gene unclear. Trimming removed 7 bases at V and 3 bases at J, with 10 bases between. Germline CDR1 MNHEY, CDR2 SVGAGI. The length of the CDR3 is 13 residues. This CDR3 is CASIETDKNIQYF. CDR3 DNA sequence: TGTGCCAGCATCGAGACTGACAAAAACATTCAGTACTTC.

The chain carries TRBV30 and TRBJ1-6, with D unclear. From germline, CDR1 is GTSNPN and CDR2 SVGIG (reference sequence). Trimming stripped 4 bases from V and 12 bases from J, with 13 bases between. The CDR3 is 12 amino acids. The chain's CDR3 is CAWTDGFLPLHF. In DNA, the CDR3 is TGTGCCTGGACAGATGGCTTCTTACCCCTCCACTTT.

This clone appeared a few times. The rearrangement joins TRBV9 to TRBJ2-3; 10 bases map to TRBD1. After removal of 3 bases from V and 2 bases from J, the junction contained 6 bases not matched to a gene. Germline V lookup: CDR1 SGDLS, CDR2 YYNGEE. The CDR3 spans 16 residues. The CDR3 region is CASSARTGGVTDTQYF. CDR3 bases: TGTGCCAGCAGCGCTAGGACAGGGGGAGTCACAGATACGCAGTATTTT.

With regard to this clone: The junction does not match germline at one end; this may be a read error. V usage is TRBV29-1 and J usage is TRBJ1-2, with D possibly matching TRBD1 (6 bases). The CDR3 spans 15 residues. Germline CDR1 is SQVTM and CDR2 is ANQGSEA. CDR3 protein: CSGEGGGGEFYGYTF. The CDR3 DNA is TGCAGCGGTGAAGGGGGGGGAGGAGAGTTCTATGGCTACACCTTC.

The chain employs TRBV4-1 and TRBJ1-5; D possibly corresponds to TRBD1 (6 bases). The CDR3 has 15 residues. CDR1 is MGHRA, CDR2 YSYEKL, per germline. V lost 4 bases to trimming and J lost 9 bases, with 19 bases between them. The DNA of the CDR3 is TGCGCCAGCAGCCGCGGGGTGGGGGGGCTGGGGCCCCAGCATTTT. It is translated as CASSRGVGGLGPQHF.

The chain links TRBV28 to TRBJ2-5, with a weak D call TRBD1 (5 bases). V lost 2 bases to trimming and J lost 1 base, with 8 bases between them. CDR1 and CDR2 (germline): MDHEN, SYDVKM. The CDR3 consists of 14 residues. This CDR3 is CASSLVGVQETQYF. The CDR3 region has the DNA TGTGCCAGCAGTTTAGTAGGGGTCCAAGAGACCCAGTACTTC.

The V call is TRBV15, the J call TRBJ1-3; the match to TRBD1 covers 7 bases. The V gene's germline CDR1 is LNHNV and CDR2 YYDKDF (reference sequence). The CDR3 has 15 residues. With 3 bases clipped from V and 3 bases from J, the junction kept 5 bases outside the gene matches. This CDR3 is CATSRETGFGNTIYF. The CDR3 nucleotides are TGTGCCACCAGCAGGGAGACAGGGTTTGGAAACACCATATATTTT.

The chain's CDR3 is CASSYSEGVPSYEQYF. CDR3 sequence (DNA): TGTGCCAGCAGTTACTCTGAGGGGGTTCCCTCCTACGAGCAGTACTTC. This chain connects TRBV6-5 to TRBJ2-7, with a weak D call TRBD1 (6 bases). The CDR3 contains 16 residues. V was trimmed by 0 bases and J by 0 bases, leaving 12 bases between them. The germline CDR1 and CDR2 sequences are MNHEY and SVGAGI.

Here the CDR3 DNA reads TGTGCCAGCAGACCAAGGGACAAGGCGAACACTGAAGCTTTCTTT. Its protein product is CASRPRDKANTEAFF. This chain links TRBV6-5 with TRBJ1-1; D might be TRBD1 (6 bases). The CDR3 totals 15 residues. Trimming left V 6 bases short and J 1 base short, with 15 bases between. Germline assignment: CDR1 MNHEY and CDR2 SVGAGI.

V gene TRBV25-1 combines with J gene TRBJ2-5; D not certain. The end of the DNA is better explained by TRBJ2-7, so the J call may be wrong. This CDR3 is 13 amino acids long. The germline CDR1 and CDR2 sequences are MGHDK and SYGVNS. This CDR3 is CASSDPPGREQYF. As DNA, the CDR3 is TGTGCCAGCAGTGACCCTCCCGGTCGCGAGCAGTACTTC.

J is TRBJ1-2 and V is TRBV9; D unresolved. Germline V gives CDR1 SGDLS, CDR2 YYNGEE. The CDR3 length is 14 residues. The V end lost 4 bases, the J end lost 4 bases, and 14 bases lay between the germline ends. In DNA, the CDR3 is TGTGCCAGCAGCTCCCAAGACATACTCTATGGCTACACCTTC. This encodes CASSSQDILYGYTF.

The chain is built from TRBV5-4 and TRBJ1-6, with D possibly TRBD1 on 5 matching bases. V was shortened by 4 bases and J by 7 bases, with 15 bases between the two germline ends. CDR1 and CDR2 from the germline V gene are SGHNT and YYREEE (reference sequence). The CDR3 sequence is 15 residues long. For the CDR3, the DNA is TGTGCCAGCAGCCCCGGTACCGGGGGGAATTCACCCCTCCACTTT. Residues: CASSPGTGGNSPLHF. Full variable domain (missing parts from reference TRBV5-4 and TRBJ1-6): ETGVTQSPTHLIKTRGQQVTLRCSSQSGHNTVSWYQQALGQGPQFIFQYYREEENGRGNFPPRFSGLQFPNYSSELNVNALELDDSALYLCASSPGTGGNSPLHFGNGTRLTVT.

This chain connects TRBV7-2 to TRBJ1-5; D possibly corresponds to TRBD1 (5 bases). Germline CDR1 is SGHTA and CDR2 is FQGNSA. The CDR3 runs 14 residues. With 6 bases removed from V and 4 bases from J, the gap between germline ends came to 13 bases. The CDR3 DNA reads TGTGCCAGCAGGGCGGTCGGGGGAAATCAGCCCCAGCATTTT. It translates to CASRAVGGNQPQHF.

The chain joins TRBV5-6 to TRBJ2-1, with 8 bases identical to TRBD1. Trimming removed 4 bases from V and 3 bases from J; junction bases left unmatched: 6. From germline, CDR1 is SGHDT and CDR2 YYEEEE. The CDR3 is made up of 15 amino acids. In DNA form, the CDR3 reads TGTGCCAGCAGCAGAGCCGGGACAGGCTACAATGAGCAGTTCTTC. Protein: CASSRAGTGYNEQFF. Combining the CDR3 with reference TRBV5-6 and TRBJ2-1 gives the whole variable domain DAGVTQSPTHLIKTRGQQVTLRCSPKSGHDTVSWYQQALGQGPQFIFQYYEEEERQRGNFPDRFSGHQFPNYSSELNVNALLLGDSALYLCASSRAGTGYNEQFFGPGTRLTVL.

The chain recombines TRBV9 with TRBJ1-2; 7 bases map to TRBD1. V was clipped by 0 bases and J by 6 bases; unmatched bases: 20. CDR3 size: 19 residues. Germline CDR1 is SGDLS and CDR2 is YYNGEE. This CDR3 reads CASSVASDSRQGHGHGYTF. CDR3 bases: TGTGCCAGCAGCGTAGCTTCAGACTCTCGACAGGGACATGGACATGGCTACACCTTC.

In this sample, this clone turned up once. The chain joins TRBV19 to TRBJ1-3; D remains ambiguous. The CDR3 has 16 amino acids. Germline values: CDR1 LNHDA, CDR2 SQIVND (reference sequence). Trimming took 5 bases from V and 5 from J, leaving 19 bases between them. CDR3 loop: CASSDRNYQSRNTIYF. CDR3 nucleotides: TGTGCCAGTAGTGACCGCAACTACCAGTCGAGAAACACCATATATTTT.

The chain couples TRBV28 to TRBJ1-1; D is ambiguous. V lost 3 bases, J lost 2 bases, and 22 bases lay in between. CDR3 length: 18 amino acids. From germline, CDR1 is MDHEN and CDR2 SYDVKM. The DNA for the CDR3 is TGTGCCAGCAGTTTTGGACTCCTTGCCCCCGACTATAACACTGAAGCTTTCTTT. This sequence encodes CASSFGLLAPDYNTEAFF.

The chain uses TRBV5-4 and TRBJ2-7; 9 bases line up with TRBD1. The CDR3 contains 15 residues. V shed 0 bases and J 2 bases; nucleotides not matched to a gene: 3. CDR1 and CDR2 (germline): SGHNT, YYREEE (reference sequence). CDR3 residues: CASSLGGTGTYEQYF. As DNA, the CDR3 is TGTGCCAGCAGCTTGGGAGGGACAGGGACCTACGAGCAGTACTTC.

The J gene is TRBJ1-1, the V gene TRBV30; D not resolved. Germline V gives CDR1 GTSNPN, CDR2 SVGIG (reference sequence). The CDR3 extends over 14 amino acids. V was trimmed by 5 bases and J by 1 base, leaving 14 bases between them. The CDR3 sequence is CAWLAGVGNTEAFF. The CDR3 DNA follows: TGTGCCTGGCTCGCCGGGGTGGGGAACACTGAAGCTTTCTTT.